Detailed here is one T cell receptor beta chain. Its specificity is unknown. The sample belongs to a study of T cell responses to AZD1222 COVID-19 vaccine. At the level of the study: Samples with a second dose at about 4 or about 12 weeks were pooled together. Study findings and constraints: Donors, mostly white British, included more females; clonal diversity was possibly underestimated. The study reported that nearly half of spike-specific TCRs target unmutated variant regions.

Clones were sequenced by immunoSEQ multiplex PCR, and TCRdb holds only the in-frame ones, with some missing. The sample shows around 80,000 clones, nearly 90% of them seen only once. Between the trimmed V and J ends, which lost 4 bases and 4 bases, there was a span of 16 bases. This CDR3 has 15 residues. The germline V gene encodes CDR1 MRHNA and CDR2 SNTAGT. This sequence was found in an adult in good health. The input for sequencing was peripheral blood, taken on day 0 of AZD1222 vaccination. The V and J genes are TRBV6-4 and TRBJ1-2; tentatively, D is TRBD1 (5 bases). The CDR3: CASSASEGHRYGYTF. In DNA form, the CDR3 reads TGTGCCAGCAGTGCTTCTGAGGGGCATCGCTATGGCTACACCTTC.